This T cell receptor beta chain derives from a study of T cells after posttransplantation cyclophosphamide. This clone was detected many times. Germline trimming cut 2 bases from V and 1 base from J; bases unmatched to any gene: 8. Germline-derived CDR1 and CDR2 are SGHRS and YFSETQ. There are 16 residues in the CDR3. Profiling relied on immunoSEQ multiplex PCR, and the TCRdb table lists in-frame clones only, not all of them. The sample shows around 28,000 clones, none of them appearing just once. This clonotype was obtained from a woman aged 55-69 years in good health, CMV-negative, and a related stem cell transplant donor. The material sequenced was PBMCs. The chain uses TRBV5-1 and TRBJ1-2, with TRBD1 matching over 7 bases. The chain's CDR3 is CASSLAPGQINYGYTF. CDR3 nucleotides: TGCGCCAGCAGCTTAGCGCCGGGACAGATTAACTATGGCTACACCTTC.